The 17 T cell receptor beta chains presented below share a single source sample, sequenced in a study of T cells in Graves' hyperthyroidism and ophthalmopathy. The CDR3 regions of TCR beta were amplified from RNA transcripts. RT-PCR in the first round (using the HTBI primer set) targeted the TCR CDR3. TCRdb passed the multiplex PCR reads through MiXCR, listing each CDR3 protein once. The sample shows 600,000 to 700,000 distinct CDR3 sequences, just under 45% of them seen only once. Material: peripheral blood or thyroid tissue (not recorded which). Receptors originate from an adult man with Graves' disease, either hyperthyroidism or ophthalmopathy (not recorded which).

The rearrangement links TRBV28 to TRBJ1-6, with D unclear. Trimming pared 1 base from V and 10 bases from J, leaving 8 bases between. The CDR3 is 13 residues long. The germline V gene has CDR1 MDHEN and CDR2 SYDVKM. The CDR3 DNA sequence: TGTGCCAGCAGTTTATCGTATGGATCACCCCTCCACTTT. Translated: CASSLSYGSPLHF. The entire variable domain, with the rest obtained from reference TRBV28 and TRBJ1-6, is as follows: DVKVTQSSRYLVKRTGEKVFLECVQDMDHENMFWYRQDPGLGLRLIYFSYDVKMKEKGDIPEGYSVSREKKERFSLILESASTNQTSMYLCASSLSYGSPLHFGNGTRLTVT.

Of note for this clonotype: Because the CDR3 is missing its conserved closing phenylalanine or tryptophan, this is likely a read error. The CDR3 coding sequence is TGTGCCAGCAGTGAAGCGCAGCGAGGGCCCCAGCATTCT. It encodes CASSEAQRGPQHS. The chain employs TRBV6-1 and TRBJ1-5, with D unresolved. Germline V lookup: CDR1 MNHNS, CDR2 SASEGT. The CDR3 is 13 residues long. Trimming took 0 bases from V and 9 from J, leaving 9 bases between them.

The chain employs TRBV25-1 and TRBJ2-7; the D is unclear. Trimming removed 3 bases at V and 3 bases at J, with 15 bases between. Germline CDR1 MGHDK, CDR2 SYGVNS. The CDR3 sequence is 15 residues long. The CDR3 region is CASSESARRDYEQYF. The CDR3 DNA is TGTGCCAGCAGTGAGTCGGCTAGAAGGGACTACGAGCAGTACTTC.

This clonotype was seen many times. One junction end does not reproduce the germline sequence, and a read error may be involved. This chain links TRBV2 with TRBJ1-2; D is ambiguous. The CDR3 is 13 amino acids. Germline assignment: CDR1 SNHLY and CDR2 FYNNEI. In DNA form, the CDR3 reads TGCGCCAGCAGCGGAGGAACTAACTATGGCTACACCTTC. It translates to CASSGGTNYGYTF.

The V call is TRBV12-3 or TRBV12-4, the J call TRBJ1-2; 7 bases align to TRBD1. The CDR3 spans 15 residues. V gave up 6 bases and J gave up 4 bases; unmatched junction bases: 11. The CDR3 bases are TGTGCCAGCAGCCGTGGACAGGACATGACCTATGGCTACACCTTC. As protein: CASSRGQDMTYGYTF.

V and J are TRBV7-3 and TRBJ1-6; TRBD1 aligns across 7 bases. CDR1 is SGHTA and CDR2 is FQGTGA in the germline V gene. This CDR3 is 16 amino acids long. The V segment lost 5 bases and the J segment 10 bases; nucleotides outside the gene matches: 14. CDR3 coding DNA: TGTGCCAGCAGCCAAGCGGGTACAGGGGCTCGCTCACCCCTCCACTTT. As protein: CASSQAGTGARSPLHF.

About this clonotype: It is likely a read error, because the conserved phenylalanine at the end of the CDR3 is missing. This CDR3 reads CARREGRDNTEAFL. The CDR3 DNA sequence: TGCGCCAGAAGGGAAGGCAGGGACAACACTGAAGCTTTCCTT. The chain employs TRBV10-2 and TRBJ1-1; D is perhaps TRBD1 (5 bases). The V end lost 9 bases, the J end lost 2 bases, and 16 bases lay between the germline ends. Germline lookup yields CDR1 WSHSY and CDR2 SAAADI. The CDR3 extends over 14 amino acids.

This clonotype was detected ten times or more. The chain combines TRBV25-1 with TRBJ1-1, with a weak D call TRBD1 (5 bases). The germline CDR1 and CDR2 sequences are MGHDK and SYGVNS. The V gene lost 6 bases and the J gene lost 1 base, with 12 bases spanning the gap. The CDR3 sequence is 14 residues long. CDR3 in amino acids: CASREDMKNTEAFF. The CDR3 DNA is TGTGCCAGCAGAGAGGACATGAAGAACACTGAAGCTTTCTTT.

This clonotype was seen a few times. The chain is built from TRBV29-1 and TRBJ2-2; 9 bases fit TRBD2. From germline, CDR1 is SQVTM and CDR2 ANQGSEA. CDR3 length: 16 residues. The junction had 9 bases not matched to a gene; V was cut back by 3 bases and J by 4 bases. Written as DNA, the CDR3 is TGCAGCGTTGATTGGAGCGGGGGGAACCCCACCGGGGAGCTGTTTTTT. Amino acid sequence: CSVDWSGGNPTGELFF.

This clonotype was detected only a few times. The chain recombines TRBV20-1 with TRBJ1-2, with D perhaps matching TRBD1 (5 bases). Trimming removed 4 bases from V and 5 bases from J, with 17 bases in between. Germline CDR1 and CDR2: DFQATT and SNEGSKA (reference sequence). CDR3 length equals 14 residues. In DNA form, the CDR3 reads TGCAGTGCTACCAATTCAGGGAGGGGTTATGGCTACACCTTC. Translating it yields CSATNSGRGYGYTF.

Many counts were recorded for this clonotype. The chain uses TRBV2 and TRBJ2-7, with D unresolved. This CDR3 spans 14 amino acids. CDR1 is SNHLY and CDR2 is FYNNEI in the germline V gene. The germline V and J ends were trimmed by 0 bases and 5 bases, with 11 bases remaining between them. CDR3 amino acids: CASSEALRGDEQYF. The CDR3 nucleotides are TGTGCCAGCAGTGAAGCGCTTCGCGGTGACGAGCAGTACTTC.

The chain combines TRBV6-5 with TRBJ1-4, with D possibly matching TRBD1 (6 bases). The CDR3 extends over 12 amino acids. The ends were cut back, 5 bases at V and 11 bases at J, with 12 bases in the middle. Germline CDR1 reads MNHEY; CDR2 reads SVGAGI. The DNA of the CDR3 is TGTGCCAGCAGTCCACAGGGCAAGAAACTGTTTTTT. This encodes CASSPQGKKLFF.

This clonotype was picked up a small number of times. This rearrangement joins TRBV7-2 to TRBJ1-2; 7 bases are shared with TRBD1. This CDR3 comprises 15 residues. With 6 bases clipped from V and 7 bases from J, the junction kept 14 bases outside the gene matches. Germline-derived CDR1 and CDR2 are SGHTA and FQGNSA. CDR3 sequence: CASSYKQGRVVGYTF. The CDR3, as DNA: TGTGCCAGCAGTTACAAACAGGGGAGGGTAGTTGGCTACACCTTC.

In this sample, this clonotype turned up a few times. The V call is TRBV20-1, the J call TRBJ2-7; the match to TRBD1 covers 7 bases. V lost 0 bases and J lost 1; bases outside the gene matches: 3. The CDR3 is 14 residues long. Germline CDR1 reads DFQATT; CDR2 reads SNEGSKA (reference sequence). CDR3 nucleotides: TGCAGTGCTAGAGAGCACAGGGGTTCCTACGAGCAGTACTTC. Translated: CSAREHRGSYEQYF.

V is TRBV12-3 or TRBV12-4 and J is TRBJ1-2; D is perhaps TRBD1 (6 bases). The CDR3 contains 15 residues. Between the trimmed V and J ends, which lost 5 bases and 0 bases, there was a span of 13 bases. The DNA of the CDR3 is TGTGCCAGCAGTCGGACAGAACGAGCTAACTATGGCTACACCTTC. It translates to CASSRTERANYGYTF.

This clonotype occurred many times. In DNA form, the CDR3 reads TGTGCCAGCAGCCAGGCAACTAATGAAAAACTGTTTTTT. Translation: CASSQATNEKLFF. The gene calls are TRBV12-3 or TRBV12-4 and TRBJ1-4; D is uncertain. Trimming shortened V by 6 bases and J by 0 bases, and 5 bases separated the two germline ends. The CDR3 length is 13 residues.

This clonotype was recorded at least ten times. This sequence joins TRBV7-8 and TRBJ2-5, with TRBD2 identical over 7 bases. The CDR3 is made up of 16 amino acids. The germline V gene has CDR1 SGHVS and CDR2 FQNEAQ. Unmatched junction bases numbered 8, after V lost 1 base and J lost 3 bases. The CDR3 reads CASSLGVRGMEETQYF. The CDR3 DNA reads as TGTGCCAGCAGCTTAGGCGTGCGGGGGATGGAAGAGACCCAGTACTTC.